What follows are 13 T cell receptor beta chains derived from one specimen sequenced in a study of T cell changes during pregnancy in multiple sclerosis. Generated by immunoSEQ multiplex PCR, the TCRdb table keeps only in-frame clones and is missing some. In the table there are tens of thousands of clones, 85% to 95% of which are singletons. Sequenced here: CD4+ T cells from peripheral blood mononuclear cells, sampled in the third trimester of pregnancy. The receptors come from a female donor with multiple sclerosis, enrolled in a pregnancy study.

The chain joins TRBV27 to TRBJ2-3; 8 bases line up with TRBD1. In germline, CDR1 is MNHEY, CDR2 SMNVEV (reference sequence). The CDR3 consists of 16 residues. With V trimmed by 1 base and J by 5 bases, 8 bases remained unmatched. Here the CDR3 reads CASSLWRDRKKDTQYF. CDR3 bases: TGTGCCAGCAGTTTATGGCGGGACAGGAAAAAAGATACGCAGTATTTT.

The chain employs TRBV2 and TRBJ1-6, with 9 bases that match TRBD1. The CDR3 has 14 residues. From germline, CDR1 is SNHLY and CDR2 FYNNEI. J was trimmed by 8 bases and V by 8 bases; bases with no gene match: 7. CDR3 bases: TGTGCCAGCTTTCGGGGACAGGGCGATTCACCCCTCCACTTT. Protein: CASFRGQGDSPLHF.

The rearrangement joins TRBV11-2 to TRBJ2-1; 7 bases are shared with TRBD2. Per germline, CDR1 SGHAT and CDR2 FQNNGV. The CDR3 sequence is 15 residues long. The trim removed 8 bases at V and 1 base at J, leaving 8 bases unmatched. The CDR3 coding sequence is TGTGCCAGCTCCCCAGCGGGGCGATCCTACAATGAGCAGTTCTTC. Translated: CASSPAGRSYNEQFF.

This clone has a single count. This chain connects TRBV28 to TRBJ1-1; weak D call: TRBD1 (5 bases). There are 18 residues in the CDR3. Germline lookup yields CDR1 MDHEN and CDR2 SYDVKM. Between the trimmed V and J ends, which lost 7 bases and 1 base, there was a span of 25 bases. CDR3 DNA: TGTGCCAGCATCCAACTACCCGGATGGGTCGGGGGGAACACTGAAGCTTTCTTT. Its protein product is CASIQLPGWVGGNTEAFF.

The chain is built from TRBV6-4 and TRBJ1-2, with a tentative D call TRBD1 (6 bases). CDR3 length: 13 amino acids. V was shortened by 6 bases and J by 11 bases, with 19 bases between the two germline ends. Germline V gene data show CDR1 as MRHNA and CDR2 as SNTAGT. The CDR3 here is CASRKTGADEYTF. CDR3 coding DNA: TGTGCCAGCAGAAAGACAGGAGCCGACGAATACACCTTC.

The V and J genes are TRBV4-1 and TRBJ2-4; D ambiguous. The germline V and J ends were trimmed by 2 bases and 0 bases, with 14 bases remaining between them. Germline lookup yields CDR1 MGHRA and CDR2 YSYEKL. The CDR3 spans 17 residues. The CDR3 nucleotides read TGCGCCAGCAGCCAACCCCGACTCTTATTAGCCAAAAACATTCAGTACTTC. It codes for CASSQPRLLLAKNIQYF.

J is TRBJ1-6 and V is TRBV7-2; D unresolved. Germline CDR1 SGHTA, CDR2 FQGNSA. V was shortened by 4 bases and J by 5 bases, with 12 bases between the two germline ends. This CDR3 spans 15 amino acids. The DNA of the CDR3 is TGTGCCAGCAGCTATCTAGGCGGAAATAATTCACCCCTCCACTTT. This codes for CASSYLGGNNSPLHF.

DNA of the CDR3: TGTGCCAGCTCACCACCTTATCGCGGATCACCCCTCCACTTT. Amino acid sequence: CASSPPYRGSPLHF. The genes are TRBV18 and TRBJ1-6, with D unresolved. CDR1 is KGHSH and CDR2 is LQKENI in the germline V gene. The CDR3 length is 14 residues. V lost 0 bases and J lost 10, with 10 bases in between. Full variable domain (missing parts from reference TRBV18 and TRBJ1-6): NAGVMQNPRHLVRRRGQEARLRCSPMKGHSHVYWYRQLPEEGLKFMVYLQKENIIDESGMPKERFSAEFPKEGPSILRIQQVVRGDSAAYFCASSPPYRGSPLHFGNGTRLTVT.

The rearrangement links TRBV11-2 to TRBJ1-5; D ambiguous. The CDR3 runs 18 residues. Trimming cost V 0 bases and J 0 bases, with 15 bases left between them. CDR1 SGHAT and CDR2 FQNNGV come from the germline V gene. The CDR3: CASSLDLGKGPSNQPQHF. For the CDR3, the DNA is TGTGCCAGCAGCTTAGATCTCGGGAAGGGTCCTAGCAATCAGCCCCAGCATTTT.

The rearrangement links TRBV27 to TRBJ2-7; possible D gene TRBD2, 6 bases. The CDR3 totals 15 residues. The V end was cut by 5 bases, the J end by 0 bases, with 14 bases between. Per the germline V gene, CDR1 is MNHEY and CDR2 is SMNVEV (reference sequence). In nucleotides, the CDR3 is TGTGCCAGCAGTATGGGGGACTCGAGCTCCTACGAGCAGTACTTC. It specifies CASSMGDSSSYEQYF.

V and J are TRBV4-2 and TRBJ2-7, with 12 bases matching TRBD2. CDR3 length: 16 residues. Germline assignment: CDR1 LGHNA and CDR2 YNFKEQ. J was trimmed by 2 bases and V by 0 bases; bases with no gene match: 2. The CDR3 region has the DNA TGTGCCAGCAGCCAAGATCTAGCGGGGGGGGCCTACGAGCAGTACTTC. It yields the protein CASSQDLAGGAYEQYF.

The chain recombines TRBV19 with TRBJ1-2; a possible D gene is TRBD1 (6 bases). Trimming took off 9 bases at V and 8 bases at J, with 28 bases between the two ends. Germline V CDR1 and CDR2: LNHDA, SQIVND (reference sequence). The CDR3 extends over 16 amino acids. CDR3: CASQYLDGGPKRGYTF. In DNA, the CDR3 is TGTGCCAGCCAGTACTTGGATGGGGGCCCGAAGCGGGGCTACACCTTC.

Only a few counts were recorded for this clone. This rearrangement joins TRBV7-3 to TRBJ1-1, with TRBD1 as a possible D gene (5 bases). This CDR3 is 15 amino acids long. Germline CDR1 and CDR2: SGHTA and FQGTGA. Trimming removed 4 bases at V and 4 bases at J, with 16 bases between. Written as DNA, the CDR3 is TGTGCCAGCAGCTCCCAGGCGGGACGGGGCACTGAAGCTTTCTTT. Translation: CASSSQAGRGTEAFF.